This entry lists 6 T cell receptor beta chains sequenced from one sample in a study of T cell clusters in autoimmune cytopenias. Multiplex touch-down PCR amplified TRB using TRB-A and TRB-B pools in one tube. Each CDR3 protein gets one entry in TCRdb, which reprocessed the multiplex PCR reads and gives no DNA. The sample totals about 5,600 distinct CDR3 sequences. Each sample's input was about 270 ng genomic DNA, 38,000 or so genome equivalents. The same sample was also used in a study of T cell repertoires in aging, cancer and after chemotherapy.

The specimen sequenced was peripheral blood. These TCRs come from a human donor in good health.

The chain carries TRBV6-5 and TRBJ1-4. The length of the CDR3 is 18 residues. From germline, CDR1 is MNHEY and CDR2 SVGAGI. CDR3 amino acids: CATSDPGSGGGGNEKLFF.

The chain joins TRBV7-9 to TRBJ1-2; TCRdb returns TRBD1, unconfirmable since there is no DNA. The CDR3 length is 12 residues. The germline V gene encodes CDR1 SEHNR and CDR2 FQNEAQ (reference sequence). The CDR3 loop is CASRIGAGGYTF. Full variable domain (rest looked up from reference TRBV7-9 and TRBJ1-2): DTGVSQNPRHKITKRGQNVTFRCDPISEHNRLYWYRQTLGQGPEFLTYFQNEAQLEKSRLLSDRFSAERPKGSFSTLEIQRTEQGDSAMYLCASRIGAGGYTFGSGTRLTVV.

J is TRBJ2-2 and V is TRBV12-3 or TRBV12-4; TCRdb names TRBD2, which stays unverified in the absence of DNA. The CDR3 runs 20 residues. CDR3 in amino acids: CASSLARLAGELSGGGELFF.

Its frequency marks this clonotype as medium-sized. The V and J genes are TRBV11-3 and TRBJ1-1; lacking DNA, the TRBD1 call made by TCRdb goes unchecked. Germline values: CDR1 SGHNT, CDR2 YENEEA. This CDR3 is built from 13 residues. CDR3: CASSTPPGPEAFF.

This clonotype is identified as medium-sized from frequency. The V call is TRBV6-5, the J call TRBJ2-1; TCRdb picks TRBD1, but there is no DNA to check that call. Germline CDR1 reads MNHEY; CDR2 reads SVGAGI. CDR3 size: 14 residues. CDR3 in amino acids: CASSYQDRNNEQFF.

In terms of frequency, this clonotype is medium-sized. The rearrangement links TRBV27 to TRBJ1-5; TCRdb picks TRBD1, but there is no DNA to check that call. This CDR3 comprises 14 residues. Germline V gene sequence: CDR1 MNHEY, CDR2 SMNVEV (reference sequence). Here the CDR3 reads CASSRPGGNQPQHF.